This T cell receptor (beta chain) was documented in a study of cytomegalovirus exposure and HLA in healthy donors. Findings of the study overall: High specificity and sensitivity for cytomegalovirus status were reported for the classifier. Rare TCR sequences dominated, though some public TCRs recurred in many donors.

A roughly 120-subject validation cohort, separate from the roughly 680-subject first cohort, supplied the donors. TCRdb keeps only in-frame clones here, not all; method: immunoSEQ multiplex PCR. The sample yields tens of thousands of clones, around nine tenths seen once. Looked up from germline, CDR1 is KGHSH and CDR2 is LQKENI. The CDR3 sequence is 14 residues long. With 3 bases clipped from V and 3 bases from J, the junction kept 1 base outside the gene matches. Points on this clone: Its antigen is unknown. Other DNA sequences of this sample code for an identical CDR3.

The rearrangement uses TRBV18 and TRBJ2-1, with 8 bases matching TRBD2. Sequenced input: PBMCs. This sequence originates from a woman between 18 and 29 years old in good health and CMV-seropositive. The CDR3 sequence: CASSPAGGYNEQFF. CDR3 in DNA: TGTGCCAGCTCACCGGCGGGGGGCTACAATGAGCAGTTCTTC.